This TCR beta chain was sequenced during a study of T cell responses to AZD1222 COVID-19 vaccine. Note on this clone: Antigen: not known.

Findings and caveats of the study: Sampling that yielded the repertoires occurred only after the peak T cell response. The study reported that nearly half of spike-specific TCRs target unmutated variant regions. Clonal diversity was possibly underestimated, and the donors were mostly white British, with more females.

TCRdb keeps only in-frame clones here, not all; method: immunoSEQ multiplex PCR. The data contain 95,000 to 150,000 clones, roughly nine tenths of them singletons. V was pared by 7 bases and J by 4 bases, with 5 bases between. Germline V gene data show CDR1 as MGHDK and CDR2 as SYGVNS. This CDR3 is 11 amino acids long. The receptor was isolated from an adult in good health. The source material was peripheral blood, sampled on day 0 of AZD1222 vaccination. The rearrangement links TRBV25-1 to TRBJ2-1; no clear D gene. The CDR3 nucleotides are TGTGCCAGCACCAGATACAATGAGCAGTTCTTC. Its translation: CASTRYNEQFF.